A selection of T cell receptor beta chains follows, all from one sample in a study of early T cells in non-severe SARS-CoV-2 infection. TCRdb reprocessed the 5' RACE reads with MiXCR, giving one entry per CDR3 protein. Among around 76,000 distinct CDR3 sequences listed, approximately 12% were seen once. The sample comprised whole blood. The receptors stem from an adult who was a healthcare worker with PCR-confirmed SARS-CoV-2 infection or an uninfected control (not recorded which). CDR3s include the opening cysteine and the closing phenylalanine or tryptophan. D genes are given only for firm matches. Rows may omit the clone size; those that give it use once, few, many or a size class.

DNA: TGTGCCAGCAGTCTAGGATCCGCGTTGGACTACGAGCAGTACTTC
CDR3: CASSLGSALDYEQYF
D: .
size: many
J: TRBJ2-7
V: TRBV28

DNA: TGTGCCAGCAGCTTAGTTATTGGTGACGGCTACACCTTC
CDR3: CASSLVIGDGYTF
D: .
size: many
J: TRBJ1-2
V: TRBV7-2

DNA: TGTGCCAGCGGGGACAGAAACACCGGGGAGCTGTTTTTT
CDR3: CASGDRNTGELFF
D: TRBD1
size: many
J: TRBJ2-2
V: TRBV13

DNA: TGTGCCAGCAGTAGTACCGGGACAGGGACCTACGAGCAGTACTTC
CDR3: CASSSTGTGTYEQYF
D: TRBD1
size: .
J: TRBJ2-7
V: TRBV28

DNA: TGTGCCAGCTCACCACCGGACAGTAATGAGCAGTTCTTC
CDR3: CASSPPDSNEQFF
D: .
size: many
J: TRBJ2-1
V: TRBV18

DNA: TGTGCCAGCAGCCAATTAGACAGGGTGTCCGGGGAGCTGTTTTTT
CDR3: CASSQLDRVSGELFF
D: TRBD1
size: .
J: TRBJ2-2
V: TRBV14

DNA: TGTGCCAGCAGTTTGGACAGGGGGGGCACAGATACGCAGTATTTT
CDR3: CASSLDRGGTDTQYF
D: TRBD1
size: few
J: TRBJ2-3
V: TRBV12-3/TRBV12-4

DNA: TGCGCCAGCAGCTTCCTCAATCGACTGATTCTGGCACCCCTCCACTTT
CDR3: CASSFLNRLILAPLHF
D: .
size: many
J: TRBJ1-6
V: TRBV5-1

DNA: TGTGCCAGCAGTGACCCCCAGAATACGCACTATTTT
CDR3: CASSDPQNTHYF
D: .
size: once
J: TRBJ2-3
V: TRBV2

DNA: TGTGCCAGCAGGCCGGCAAAAATCCCCGGGGAGCTGTTTTTT
CDR3: CASRPAKIPGELFF
D: .
size: few
J: TRBJ2-2
V: TRBV28

DNA: TGTGCCAGCAGCCCCGGGAACAGGGGCAATGAGCAGTTCTTC
CDR3: CASSPGNRGNEQFF
D: TRBD1
size: many
J: TRBJ2-1
V: TRBV6-6

DNA: TGTGCCAGCAGCTTGAGACGGGACAAGTCCGGGGAGCTGTTTTTT
CDR3: CASSLRRDKSGELFF
D: .
size: .
J: TRBJ2-2
V: TRBV5-6

DNA: TGTGCCAGTGCCCGGATGAACACTGAAGCTTTCTTT
CDR3: CASARMNTEAFF
D: .
size: few
J: TRBJ1-1
V: TRBV28

DNA: TGTGCCAGCAGGATTCAGGGGTTAGTTATGCAGCCCCAGCATTTT
CDR3: CASRIQGLVMQPQHF
D: .
size: .
J: TRBJ1-5
V: TRBV7-6

DNA: TGTGTCACCAGCAGAGCGGCCACAGATACGCAGTATTTT
CDR3: CVTSRAATDTQYF
D: .
size: .
J: TRBJ2-3
V: TRBV15

DNA: TGCAGTGGTAGATCCCACTACGAGCAGTACTTC
CDR3: CSGRSHYEQYF
D: .
size: .
J: TRBJ2-7
V: TRBV20-1

DNA: TGTGCCAGCAGTTTTGGGGGGACCAGGGAGACCCAGTACTTC
CDR3: CASSFGGTRETQYF
D: .
size: once
J: TRBJ2-5
V: TRBV12-3/TRBV12-4

DNA: TGCAGTGCTAGTGCAGGGGAATCCTACAATGAGCAGTTCTTC
CDR3: CSASAGESYNEQFF
D: .
size: .
J: TRBJ2-1
V: TRBV20-1

DNA: TGTGCCAGCAGCTCCGGGGCTGGAAACACCATATATTTT
CDR3: CASSSGAGNTIYF
D: .
size: few
J: TRBJ1-3
V: TRBV5-4

DNA: TGCCACCTACGGACAGGCTCTGGAAACACCATATATTTT
CDR3: CHLRTGSGNTIYF
D: TRBD1
size: many
J: TRBJ1-3
V: TRBV29-1

DNA: TGCAGTGCTGCCAGGACAGTCCTTTCGCGTGAGCAGTTCTTC
CDR3: CSAARTVLSREQFF
D: .
size: many
J: TRBJ2-1
V: TRBV20-1

DNA: TGTGCCAGCAGCTTAGCGGGGAGGAATGAAAAACTGTTTTTT
CDR3: CASSLAGRNEKLFF
D: .
size: .
J: TRBJ1-4
V: TRBV7-2

DNA: TGTGCCAGCAGTCCCGGACTAGCCGCAGATACGCAGTATTTT
CDR3: CASSPGLAADTQYF
D: TRBD2
size: .
J: TRBJ2-3
V: TRBV7-2

DNA: TGCAGTGCTAGAGATCGATTAGGACACAATGAGCAGTTCTTC
CDR3: CSARDRLGHNEQFF
D: .
size: few
J: TRBJ2-1
V: TRBV20-1

DNA: TGTGCCAGCAGCCACCTTTCCCGGGACAAGGCAAATGAGCAGTTCTTC
CDR3: CASSHLSRDKANEQFF
D: .
size: many
J: TRBJ2-1
V: TRBV14

DNA: TGTGCCAGCAGCTGGGTGGGAGGCGATCAGCCCCAGCATTTT
CDR3: CASSWVGGDQPQHF
D: .
size: many
J: TRBJ1-5
V: TRBV5-5

DNA: TGCAGCGTTCCGGGACCCCAAGGTGAAGCTTTCTTT
CDR3: CSVPGPQGEAFF
D: .
size: .
J: TRBJ1-1
V: TRBV29-1

DNA: TGCAGCGTTGACCAAGGGGGCGCGGACGAGCAGTACTTC
CDR3: CSVDQGGADEQYF
D: TRBD1
size: .
J: TRBJ2-7
V: TRBV29-1

DNA: TGCAGCGTTTGGTGGTGGAGCTCCTACAATGAGCAGTTCTTC
CDR3: CSVWWWSSYNEQFF
D: .
size: .
J: TRBJ2-1
V: TRBV29-1

DNA: TGCGCCAGCAGCCAGGGGACAGACCCAACTAATGAAAAACTGTTTTTT
CDR3: CASSQGTDPTNEKLFF
D: TRBD1
size: many
J: TRBJ1-4
V: TRBV4-1

DNA: TGTGCCAGCAACGAAGGGGGAGTGGGGTTTGGTGAGCAGTTCTTC
CDR3: CASNEGGVGFGEQFF
D: .
size: .
J: TRBJ2-1
V: TRBV2

DNA: TGTGCCATCAAGGACGGATCCACTCTGCGCGAGCAGTACTTC
CDR3: CAIKDGSTLREQYF
D: .
size: few
J: TRBJ2-7
V: TRBV10-3

DNA: TGCGCCTGCTCCCGGCAGAGCACAGATACGCAGTATTTT
CDR3: CACSRQSTDTQYF
D: .
size: .
J: TRBJ2-3
V: TRBV4-1

DNA: TGTGCCAGCAGGGGGGACAGGCAAAGTAATGAAAAACTGTTTTTT
CDR3: CASRGDRQSNEKLFF
D: TRBD1
size: many
J: TRBJ1-4
V: TRBV2

DNA: TGTGCCAGCAGCCCGGACGCTTACAATGAGCAGTTCTTC
CDR3: CASSPDAYNEQFF
D: .
size: few
J: TRBJ2-1
V: TRBV7-3

DNA: TGCAGTGCTCGTCCCGGGTCCACAGATACGCAGTATTTT
CDR3: CSARPGSTDTQYF
D: .
size: many
J: TRBJ2-3
V: TRBV20-1

DNA: TGCGCCAGCAGCTTGGTTGGACTAGCGGGAGGGGCAGCCTACAATGAGCAGTTCTTC
CDR3: CASSLVGLAGGAAYNEQFF
D: TRBD2
size: many
J: TRBJ2-1
V: TRBV5-1

DNA: TGTGCCAGCAGTTGGGGACGCGGGGCTCGCGGCGAGCAGTACTTC
CDR3: CASSWGRGARGEQYF
D: .
size: few
J: TRBJ2-7
V: TRBV27

DNA: TGCGCCAGCAGCTCTACTAGCGGGAGACCAGATACGCAGTATTTT
CDR3: CASSSTSGRPDTQYF
D: TRBD2
size: .
J: TRBJ2-3
V: TRBV5-1

DNA: TGTGCCAGCAGTACTAGCGTCTACAATGAGCAGTTCTTC
CDR3: CASSTSVYNEQFF
D: TRBD2
size: .
J: TRBJ2-1
V: TRBV28

DNA: TGCAGCCTTGGGGCTGGGACAGGGCATCAGCCCCAGCATTTT
CDR3: CSLGAGTGHQPQHF
D: TRBD1
size: .
J: TRBJ1-5
V: TRBV29-1

DNA: TGTGCCAGCAGCTCCGGACTAGCGGGAGGAGAGACCCAGTACTTC
CDR3: CASSSGLAGGETQYF
D: TRBD2
size: many
J: TRBJ2-5
V: TRBV9

DNA: TGCAGCATTGGACAGGGGAATGAGCAGTTCTTC
CDR3: CSIGQGNEQFF
D: TRBD1
size: .
J: TRBJ2-1
V: TRBV29-1

DNA: TGTGCCAGCAGCTCCCCTGTCCTGGAAACGCAGTATTTT
CDR3: CASSSPVLETQYF
D: .
size: .
J: TRBJ2-3
V: TRBV7-2

DNA: TGTGCCAGTAGAGTTACGGGAGACACAGATACGCAGTATTTT
CDR3: CASRVTGDTDTQYF
D: .
size: .
J: TRBJ2-3
V: TRBV19

DNA: TGCAGCGTTGACCATGCAGGGGGAGCTGGGGCCAACGTCCTGACTTTC
CDR3: CSVDHAGGAGANVLTF
D: TRBD1
size: few
J: TRBJ2-6
V: TRBV29-1

DNA: TGTGCCAGCAGCGTCGGGACTAGCGGGAGGTACGAGCAGTACTTC
CDR3: CASSVGTSGRYEQYF
D: TRBD2
size: .
J: TRBJ2-7
V: TRBV9

DNA: TGTGCCAGCAGCCCGGGCCTAGCGGATACAGATACGCAGTATTTT
CDR3: CASSPGLADTDTQYF
D: TRBD2
size: many
J: TRBJ2-3
V: TRBV5-4

DNA: TGTGCCAGCTCACCACCGAGTAGAGCGGGAGGGATCAATGAGCAGTTCTTC
CDR3: CASSPPSRAGGINEQFF
D: TRBD2
size: many
J: TRBJ2-1
V: TRBV18